Each of the 24 T cell receptor beta chains below was sequenced from the same sample in a study of beta chain features in type 1 diabetes. Reverse transcription of all isolated RNA meant that expressed TCRB transcripts were sequenced. Data came from immunoSEQ multiplex PCR; TCRdb stores just in-frame clones and leaves some out. The sample shows 900,000 or so clones, roughly a sixth of them seen only once. The sample comprised naive CD4+ T cells from blood. The receptor set was obtained from a woman under 30 in good health.

This clone was detected only a few times. The genes are TRBV5-1 and TRBJ2-2; D may be TRBD2 (6 bases). The V end was cut by 4 bases, the J end by 5 bases, with 15 bases between. Germline V gives CDR1 SGHRS, CDR2 YFSETQ. The CDR3 has 15 residues. The CDR3: CASSLSSELTGELFF. CDR3 DNA: TGCGCCAGCAGCCTCTCTAGCGAGTTAACCGGGGAGCTGTTTTTT.

V usage is TRBV25-1 and J usage is TRBJ2-1; D gene uncertain. CDR3 length: 13 residues. V lost 0 bases and J lost 3, with 3 bases in between. Germline values: CDR1 MGHDK, CDR2 SYGVNS. The CDR3 loop is CASSEYFYNEQFF. The CDR3 DNA reads TGTGCCAGCAGTGAATATTTCTACAATGAGCAGTTCTTC.

The rearrangement uses TRBV23-1 and TRBJ2-5, with 8 bases lining up with TRBD1. TRBV23-1 is an ORF; its function is uncertain. CDR3 length equals 15 residues. J was trimmed by 7 bases and V by 6 bases; bases with no gene match: 13. CDR3 sequence reads: CASSPPEDRDATQYF. Written as DNA, the CDR3 is TGCGCCAGCAGCCCCCCCGAGGACAGGGACGCGACCCAGTACTTC.

In this sample, this clone turned up a few times. The V gene is TRBV6-1, the J gene TRBJ2-1; tentatively, D is TRBD2 (5 bases). CDR3 size: 13 residues. Trimming left V 5 bases short and J 6 bases short, with 11 bases between. Germline V gene sequence: CDR1 MNHNS, CDR2 SASEGT. The CDR3 protein is CASSMTGSNEQFF. The DNA for the CDR3 is TGTGCCAGCAGTATGACGGGAAGCAATGAGCAGTTCTTC.

The chain joins TRBV6-6 to TRBJ1-2, with no clear D. CDR3 length: 14 residues. Germline V gene sequence: CDR1 MNHNY, CDR2 SVGAGI (reference sequence). Trimming stripped 5 bases from V and 4 bases from J, with 14 bases between. CDR3 sequence: CASSTRGQLYGYTF. The DNA of the CDR3 is TGTGCCAGCAGTACCCGTGGCCAGCTCTATGGCTACACCTTC.

This chain connects TRBV29-1 to TRBJ2-5, with D perhaps being TRBD1 or TRBD2 (5 bases each). Near its end, the DNA agrees better with TRBJ2-7, so the J call may be wrong. CDR3 length equals 11 residues. Germline CDR1 SQVTM, CDR2 ANQGSEA. CDR3 amino acids: CSVQGRGEQYF. As DNA, the CDR3 is TGCAGCGTCCAGGGACGGGGCGAGCAGTACTTC.

The genes are TRBV28 and TRBJ1-4; no definite D call. The CDR3 contains 13 residues. CDR1 is MDHEN, CDR2 SYDVKM, per germline. V lost 6 bases and J lost 6, with 11 bases in between. DNA for the CDR3: TGTGCCAGCAGAACCGGACGTCATGAAAAACTGTTTTTT. Residues: CASRTGRHEKLFF.

This sequence joins TRBV7-2 and TRBJ1-3; D is unresolved. The CDR3 runs 16 residues. Trimming shortened V by 2 bases and J by 2 bases, and 13 bases separated the two germline ends. Germline V CDR1 and CDR2: SGHTA, FQGNSA. CDR3 protein: CASSLQRNLPGNTIYF. DNA of the CDR3: TGTGCCAGCAGCTTACAAAGAAACCTTCCTGGAAACACCATATATTTT.

There are a few counts of this clone. The chain links TRBV7-9 to TRBJ2-7, with 8 bases identical to TRBD1. Germline lookup yields CDR1 SEHNR and CDR2 FQNEAQ (reference sequence). The junction had 18 bases not matched to a gene; V was cut back by 2 bases and J by 6 bases. The CDR3 covers 18 residues. The DNA of the CDR3 is TGTGCCAGCAGCTTACAGTACGGCCCGACAGGGGAATCCACCGAGCAGTACTTC. It encodes CASSLQYGPTGESTEQYF. Together with reference TRBV7-9 and TRBJ2-7, the CDR3 gives the full variable domain: DTGVSQNPRHKITKRGQNVTFRCDPISEHNRLYWYRQTLGQGPEFLTYFQNEAQLEKSRLLSDRFSAERPKGSFSTLEIQRTEQGDSAMYLCASSLQYGPTGESTEQYFGPGTRLTVT.

In its sample, this clone was seen a few times. The gene calls are TRBV4-1 and TRBJ2-1; 7 nucleotides align to TRBD2. The CDR3 extends over 15 amino acids. The germline CDR1 and CDR2 sequences are MGHRA and YSYEKL. With V trimmed by 1 base and J by 2 bases, 2 bases remained unmatched. The chain's CDR3 is CASSQVAGAYNEQFF. The CDR3 DNA reads as TGCGCCAGCAGCCAAGTAGCGGGCGCCTACAATGAGCAGTTCTTC.

The genes are TRBV7-2 and TRBJ2-5; maybe TRBD2 (6 bases). The germline V gene has CDR1 SGHTA and CDR2 FQGNSA. CDR3 length: 15 amino acids. Trimming removed 4 bases at V and 4 bases at J, with 16 bases between. The CDR3 spells CASSSRGSFVETQYF. Here the CDR3 DNA reads TGTGCCAGCAGCTCCCGGGGGTCCTTCGTAGAGACCCAGTACTTC.

J is TRBJ1-1 and V is TRBV5-1, with D tentatively TRBD1 (6 bases). The CDR3 runs to 20 residues. Trimming stripped 0 bases from V and 5 bases from J, with 29 bases between. CDR1 and CDR2 from the germline V gene are SGHRS and YFSETQ. CDR3 loop: CASSLEPRTALPKWTTEAFF. CDR3 DNA sequence: TGCGCCAGCAGCTTGGAACCCAGGACAGCCTTGCCGAAGTGGACGACTGAAGCTTTCTTT.

This clone was found a few times. The chain employs TRBV7-2 and TRBJ1-2, with D possibly being TRBD1 (6 bases). The CDR3 covers 14 residues. Germline V gene lookup returns CDR1 SGHTA and CDR2 FQGNSA. V was pared by 5 bases and J by 5 bases, with 15 bases between. This CDR3 reads CASSPHRVGYGYTF. The CDR3 coding sequence is TGTGCCAGCAGCCCGCACAGGGTTGGATATGGCTACACCTTC. The whole variable domain, filled in from reference TRBV7-2 and TRBJ1-2, reads GAGVSQSPSNKVTEKGKDVELRCDPISGHTALYWYRQSLGQGLEFLIYFQGNSAPDKSGLPSDRFSAERTGGSVSTLTIQRTQQEDSAVYLCASSPHRVGYGYTFGSGTRLTVV.

The chain combines TRBV7-9 with TRBJ1-1; D not certain. The CDR3 loop spans 11 amino acids. V lost 5 bases, J lost 7 bases, and 8 bases lay in between. Looked up from germline, CDR1 is SEHNR and CDR2 is FQNEAQ (reference sequence). This chain's CDR3 is CASSHRLEAFF. The CDR3 DNA sequence: TGTGCCAGCAGCCACCGGCTTGAAGCTTTCTTT. The entire variable domain, with the rest obtained from reference TRBV7-9 and TRBJ1-1, is as follows: DTGVSQNPRHKITKRGQNVTFRCDPISEHNRLYWYRQTLGQGPEFLTYFQNEAQLEKSRLLSDRFSAERPKGSFSTLEIQRTEQGDSAMYLCASSHRLEAFFGQGTRLTVV.

This clone was counted between two and nine times. The chain recombines TRBV5-6 with TRBJ2-6; tentatively, D is TRBD2 (6 bases). The V gene's germline CDR1 is SGHDT and CDR2 YYEEEE. This CDR3 contains 18 residues. Trimming left V 0 bases short and J 3 bases short, with 16 bases between. The CDR3, as DNA: TGTGCCAGCAGCTTGGGTGGCCTACTGCGGGGTGGGGCCAACGTCCTGACTTTC. Translation: CASSLGGLLRGGANVLTF.

V usage is TRBV11-2 and J usage is TRBJ2-1; 9 positions agree with TRBD2. With 1 base clipped from V and 7 bases from J, the junction kept 5 bases outside the gene matches. Per germline, CDR1 SGHAT and CDR2 FQNNGV. CDR3 length equals 15 residues. For the CDR3, the DNA is TGTGCCAGCAGCTTAGCGGCGGGAGGGGGGAATGAGCAGTTCTTC. It translates to CASSLAAGGGNEQFF.

This chain connects TRBV18 to TRBJ1-2; D perhaps matches TRBD1 (6 bases). V lost 2 bases and J lost 4, with 20 bases in between. Germline V lookup: CDR1 KGHSH, CDR2 LQKENI. The CDR3 is made up of 17 amino acids. In nucleotides, the CDR3 is TGTGCCAGCTCACCAGACCCAACAGGGAGATTTATCTATGGCTACACCTTC. As protein: CASSPDPTGRFIYGYTF.

This clone was seen more than once but under ten times. The rearrangement links TRBV9 to TRBJ1-3, with D uncertain. CDR1 and CDR2 (germline): SGDLS, YYNGEE. There are 12 residues in the CDR3. With 3 bases removed from V and 6 bases from J, the gap between germline ends came to 7 bases. The CDR3 coding sequence is TGTGCCAGCAGCGGAGCGGAAAACACCATATATTTT. Translating it yields CASSGAENTIYF.

A few counts support this clone. V usage is TRBV14 and J usage is TRBJ2-5, with unresolved D. This CDR3 is built from 13 residues. The V gene's germline CDR1 is SGHDN and CDR2 FVKESK. V lost 1 base, J lost 5 bases, and 8 bases lay in between. The CDR3 sequence is CASSQGSVETQYF. The DNA for the CDR3 is TGTGCCAGCAGCCAAGGATCTGTTGAGACCCAGTACTTC.

The chain has TRBV11-2 and TRBJ2-7; TRBD1 matches 8 bases. This CDR3 has 15 amino acids. CDR1 SGHAT and CDR2 FQNNGV come from the germline V gene. Unmatched junction bases numbered 9, after V lost 5 bases and J lost 3 bases. This chain's CDR3 is CASSPRGQGFYEQYF. The CDR3 region has the DNA TGTGCCAGCAGCCCCAGGGGGCAGGGGTTCTACGAGCAGTACTTC.

This clone was seen a handful of times. The chain uses TRBV2 and TRBJ2-3; D gene uncertain. The V and J ends lost 1 base and 2 bases respectively, with 13 bases between them. The CDR3 runs 16 residues. Per germline, CDR1 SNHLY and CDR2 FYNNEI. The CDR3 nucleotides read TGTGCCAGCAGTGAAGGTCGTCAGCATTCCACAGATACGCAGTATTTT. Residues: CASSEGRQHSTDTQYF.

Only a few counts were recorded for this clone. CDR3 DNA: TGCGCCAGCAGCGCCCGTACGACTAGCGGGGTGAACAATGAGCAGTTCTTC. Its protein is CASSARTTSGVNNEQFF. The chain uses TRBV5-1 and TRBJ2-1; 11 bases line up with TRBD2. Germline V gives CDR1 SGHRS, CDR2 YFSETQ. The CDR3 covers 17 residues. V lost 4 bases to trimming and J lost 5 bases; unmatched junction nucleotides: 11.

This chain joins TRBV7-2 and TRBJ2-2; the D gene is possibly TRBD1 (5 bases). CDR1 is SGHTA and CDR2 is FQGNSA in the germline V gene. CDR3 length equals 15 residues. The V end lost 1 base, the J end lost 4 bases, and 10 bases lay between the germline ends. The CDR3: CASSLGQQTTGELFF. The CDR3 DNA reads as TGTGCCAGCAGCTTAGGACAGCAAACCACCGGGGAGCTGTTTTTT.

The chain joins TRBV5-1 to TRBJ1-5; D may be TRBD1 (5 bases). CDR3 length equals 15 residues. Per the germline V gene, CDR1 is SGHRS and CDR2 is YFSETQ. The V end lost 0 bases, the J end lost 1 base, and 8 bases lay between the germline ends. CDR3 DNA: TGCGCCAGCAGCTTGGTAGGGGCCAGCAATCAGCCCCAGCATTTT. Translated: CASSLVGASNQPQHF.